This TCR beta chain was obtained from a study of OX40 agonist ivuxolimab in advanced cancers. Across the study: Ivuxolimab was delivered to patients intravenously every 2 weeks at doses spanning 0.01 to 10 mg/kg. General study points: Relative to CD4+ cells, CD8+ T cells on average had more expanded clones.

Profiled with immunoSEQ multiplex PCR; TCRdb holds only in-frame clones, not every one. The sample carries around 95,000 clones, roughly 93% recorded once. The germline V and J ends were trimmed by 1 base and 2 bases, with 12 bases remaining between them. Looked up from germline, CDR1 is KGHSH and CDR2 is LQKENI. The CDR3 loop spans 16 amino acids. Comment on this clone: Antigen unknown.

Sample: CD4+ or CD8+ T cells sorted from blood, taken in a trial of the OX40 agonist ivuxolimab. This receptor was obtained from an adult with an advanced solid tumor such as melanoma, head and neck, liver or kidney cancer. The gene calls are TRBV18 and TRBJ2-1; D is uncertain. The CDR3 spells CASSPRVGMAYNEQFF. As DNA, the CDR3 is TGTGCCAGCTCACCACGAGTGGGGATGGCCTACAATGAGCAGTTCTTC.